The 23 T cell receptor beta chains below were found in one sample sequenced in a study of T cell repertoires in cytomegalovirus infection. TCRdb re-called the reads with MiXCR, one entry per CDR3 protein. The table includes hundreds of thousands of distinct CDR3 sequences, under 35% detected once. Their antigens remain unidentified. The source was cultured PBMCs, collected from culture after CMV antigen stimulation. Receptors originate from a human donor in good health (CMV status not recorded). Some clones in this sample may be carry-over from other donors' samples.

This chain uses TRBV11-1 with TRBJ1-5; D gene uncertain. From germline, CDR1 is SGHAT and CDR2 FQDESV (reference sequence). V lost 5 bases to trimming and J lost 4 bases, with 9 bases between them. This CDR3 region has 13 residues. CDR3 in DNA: TGTGCCAGCAGCGTCGAACCGAATCAGCCCCAGCATTTT. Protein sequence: CASSVEPNQPQHF.

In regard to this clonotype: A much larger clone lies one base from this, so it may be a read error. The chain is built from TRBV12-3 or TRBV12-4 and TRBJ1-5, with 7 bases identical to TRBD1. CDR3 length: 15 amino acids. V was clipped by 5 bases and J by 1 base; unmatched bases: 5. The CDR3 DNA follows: TGTGCCAGCAGTCCCAGGGGGGGGAGCAATCAGCCCCAGCATTTT. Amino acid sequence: CASSPRGGSNQPQHF.

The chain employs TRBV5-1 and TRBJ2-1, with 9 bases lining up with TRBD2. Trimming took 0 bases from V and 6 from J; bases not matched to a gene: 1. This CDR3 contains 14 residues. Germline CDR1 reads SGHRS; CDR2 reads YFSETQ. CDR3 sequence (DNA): TGCGCCAGCAGCTTGGAGACTAGCGGCAATGAGCAGTTCTTC. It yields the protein CASSLETSGNEQFF.

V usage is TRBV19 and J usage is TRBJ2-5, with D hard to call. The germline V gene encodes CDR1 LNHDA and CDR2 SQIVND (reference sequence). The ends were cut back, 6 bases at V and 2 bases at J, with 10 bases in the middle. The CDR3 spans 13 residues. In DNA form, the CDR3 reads TGTGCCAGTAGAAGGCGTGTGCAAGAGACCCAGTACTTC. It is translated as CASRRRVQETQYF.

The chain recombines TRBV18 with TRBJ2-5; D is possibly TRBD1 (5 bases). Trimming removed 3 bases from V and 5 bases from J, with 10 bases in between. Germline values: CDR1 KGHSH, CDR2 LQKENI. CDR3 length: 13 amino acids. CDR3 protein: CASSPGRDETQYF. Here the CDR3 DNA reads TGTGCCAGCTCACCCGGCAGGGATGAGACCCAGTACTTC.

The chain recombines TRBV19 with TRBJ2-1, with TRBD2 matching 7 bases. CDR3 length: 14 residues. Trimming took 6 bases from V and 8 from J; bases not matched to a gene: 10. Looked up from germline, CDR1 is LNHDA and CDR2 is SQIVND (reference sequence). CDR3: CASSYQGGMDEQFF. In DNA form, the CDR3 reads TGTGCCAGTAGCTACCAGGGAGGGATGGATGAGCAGTTCTTC.

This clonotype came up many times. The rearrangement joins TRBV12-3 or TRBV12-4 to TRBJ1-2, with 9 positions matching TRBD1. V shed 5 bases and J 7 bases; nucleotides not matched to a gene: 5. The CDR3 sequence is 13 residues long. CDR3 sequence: CASSAGTGSGYTF. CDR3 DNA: TGTGCCAGCAGTGCAGGGACAGGGAGTGGCTACACCTTC.

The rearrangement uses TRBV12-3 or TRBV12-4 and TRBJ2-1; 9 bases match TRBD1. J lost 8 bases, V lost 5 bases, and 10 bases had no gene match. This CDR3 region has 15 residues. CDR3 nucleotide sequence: TGTGCCAGCAGTCACGGGACAGGGTGGCTTGATGAGCAGTTCTTC. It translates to CASSHGTGWLDEQFF.

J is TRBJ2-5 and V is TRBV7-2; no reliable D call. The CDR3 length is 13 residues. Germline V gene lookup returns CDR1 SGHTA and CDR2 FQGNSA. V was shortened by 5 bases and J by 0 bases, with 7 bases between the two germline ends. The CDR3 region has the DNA TGTGCCAGCAGCCCGGTATACCAAGAGACCCAGTACTTC. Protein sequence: CASSPVYQETQYF.

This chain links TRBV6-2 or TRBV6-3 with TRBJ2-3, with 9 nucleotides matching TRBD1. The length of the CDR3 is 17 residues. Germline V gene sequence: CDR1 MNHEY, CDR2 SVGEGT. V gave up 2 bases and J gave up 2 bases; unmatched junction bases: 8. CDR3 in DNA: TGTGCCAGCAGTTACCCCGGGACAGGGTCCTTCACAGATACGCAGTATTTT. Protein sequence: CASSYPGTGSFTDTQYF.

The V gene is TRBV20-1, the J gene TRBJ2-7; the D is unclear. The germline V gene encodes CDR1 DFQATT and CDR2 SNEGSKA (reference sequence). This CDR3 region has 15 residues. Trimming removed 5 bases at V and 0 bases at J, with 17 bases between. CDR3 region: CSAPRTGLSSYEQYF. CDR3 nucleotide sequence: TGCAGTGCTCCCCGGACCGGTCTTAGCTCCTACGAGCAGTACTTC.

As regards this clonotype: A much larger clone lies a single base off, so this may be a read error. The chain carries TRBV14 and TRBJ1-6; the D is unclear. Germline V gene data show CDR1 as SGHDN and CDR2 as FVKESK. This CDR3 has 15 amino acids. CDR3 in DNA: TGTGCCAGCAGCCAAGCTCCTAGAGAGGGTTCACACCTCCACTTT. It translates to CASSQAPREGSHLHF.

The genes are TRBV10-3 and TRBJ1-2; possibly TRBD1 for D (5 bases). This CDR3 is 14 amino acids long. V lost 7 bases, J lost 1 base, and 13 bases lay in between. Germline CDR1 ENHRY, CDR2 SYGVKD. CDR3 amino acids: CAIKEMGDNYGYTF. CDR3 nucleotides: TGTGCCATCAAGGAAATGGGGGATAACTATGGCTACACCTTC.

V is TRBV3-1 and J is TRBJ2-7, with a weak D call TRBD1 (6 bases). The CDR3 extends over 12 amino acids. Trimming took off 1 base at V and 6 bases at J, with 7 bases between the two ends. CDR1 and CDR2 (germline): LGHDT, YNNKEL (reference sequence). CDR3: CASSQAGAEQYF. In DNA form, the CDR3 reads TGTGCCAGCAGCCAAGCAGGGGCCGAGCAGTACTTC.

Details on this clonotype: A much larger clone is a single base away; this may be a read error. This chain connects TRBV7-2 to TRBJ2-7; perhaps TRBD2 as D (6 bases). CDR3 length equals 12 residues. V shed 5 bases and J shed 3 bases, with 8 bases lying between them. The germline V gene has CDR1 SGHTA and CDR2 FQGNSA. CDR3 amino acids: CASSRDFYEQYF. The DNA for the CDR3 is TGTGCCAGCAGCCGGGACTTCTACGAGCAGTACTTC.

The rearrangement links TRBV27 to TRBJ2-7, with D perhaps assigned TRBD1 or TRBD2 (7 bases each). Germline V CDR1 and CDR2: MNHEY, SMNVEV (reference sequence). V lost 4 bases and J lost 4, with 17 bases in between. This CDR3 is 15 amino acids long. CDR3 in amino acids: CASSWAGGGLYEQYF. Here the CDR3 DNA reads TGTGCCAGCAGTTGGGCAGGGGGAGGGTTATACGAGCAGTACTTC.

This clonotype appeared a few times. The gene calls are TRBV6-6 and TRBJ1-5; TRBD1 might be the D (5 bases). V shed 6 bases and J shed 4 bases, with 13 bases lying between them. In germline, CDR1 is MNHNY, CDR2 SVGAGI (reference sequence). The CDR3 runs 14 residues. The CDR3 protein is CASRILSGNQPQHF. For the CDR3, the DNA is TGTGCCAGCAGAATCCTATCAGGGAATCAGCCCCAGCATTTT.

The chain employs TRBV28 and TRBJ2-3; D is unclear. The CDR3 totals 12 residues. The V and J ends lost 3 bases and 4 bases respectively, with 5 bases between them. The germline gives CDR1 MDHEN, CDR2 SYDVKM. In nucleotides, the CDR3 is TGTGCCAGCAGTTTGACGGCAGATACGCAGTATTTT. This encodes CASSLTADTQYF.

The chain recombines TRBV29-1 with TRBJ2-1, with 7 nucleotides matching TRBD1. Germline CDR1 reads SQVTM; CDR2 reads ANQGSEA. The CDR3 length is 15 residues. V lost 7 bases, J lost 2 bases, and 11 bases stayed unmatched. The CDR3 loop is CSGKTGSETYNEQFF. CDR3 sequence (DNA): TGCAGCGGCAAGACAGGGTCCGAAACCTACAATGAGCAGTTCTTC.

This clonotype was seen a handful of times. CDR3 sequence reads: CASSTRLAGAGELFF. CDR3 DNA: TGTGCCAGCAGCACCAGACTAGCGGGAGCCGGGGAGCTGTTTTTT. V usage is TRBV11-3 and J usage is TRBJ2-2, with TRBD2 identical over 12 bases. CDR3 length: 15 amino acids. With 5 bases clipped from V and 6 bases from J, the junction kept 4 bases outside the gene matches. Germline V gene sequence: CDR1 SGHNT, CDR2 YENEEA. Filled out from reference TRBV11-3 and TRBJ2-2, the complete variable domain reads EAGVVQSPRYKIIEKKQPVAFWCNPISGHNTLYWYLQNLGQGPELLIRYENEEAVDDSQLPKDRFSAERLKGVDSTLKIQPAELGDSAVYLCASSTRLAGAGELFFGEGSRLTVL.

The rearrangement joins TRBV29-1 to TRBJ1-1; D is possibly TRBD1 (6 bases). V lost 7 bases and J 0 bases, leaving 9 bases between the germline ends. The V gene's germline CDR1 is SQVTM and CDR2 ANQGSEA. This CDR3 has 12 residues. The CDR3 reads CSAGQMNTEAFF. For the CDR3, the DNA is TGCAGCGCCGGACAGATGAACACTGAAGCTTTCTTT.

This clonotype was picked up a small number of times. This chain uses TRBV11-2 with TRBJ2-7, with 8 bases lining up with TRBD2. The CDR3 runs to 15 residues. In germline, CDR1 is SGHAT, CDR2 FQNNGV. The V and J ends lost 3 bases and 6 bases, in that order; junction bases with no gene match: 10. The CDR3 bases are TGTGCCAGCAGCTTCCCCGGGACTAGACGAGGCGAGCAGTACTTC. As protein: CASSFPGTRRGEQYF.

The CDR3 DNA reads TGTGCCAGTAGTATGACTCGCAATCAGCCCCAGCATTTT. Its translation is CASSMTRNQPQHF. The chain employs TRBV19 and TRBJ1-5; no reliable D call. This CDR3 comprises 13 residues. V was shortened by 3 bases and J by 2 bases, with 5 bases between the two germline ends. Germline assignment: CDR1 LNHDA and CDR2 SQIVND (reference sequence). Full variable domain (remainder filled in from reference TRBV19 and TRBJ1-5): DGGITQSPKYLFRKEGQNVTLSCEQNLNHDAMYWYRQDPGQGLRLIYYSQIVNDFQKGDIAEGYSVSREKKESFPLTVTSAQKNPTAFYLCASSMTRNQPQHFGDGTRLSIL.